Listed below are T cell receptor beta chains from one sample, sequenced in a study of T-cell memory formation after mild COVID-19. A single record per CDR3 protein comes from TCRdb applying MiXCR to the 5' RACE reads. Of some 68,000 distinct CDR3 sequences listed, 16% are singletons. Material: PBMCs or a T cell subset sorted from them (not recorded which). The origin of the receptors is an adult woman who had mild COVID-19 (a few samples of this study predate the infection). Cell type and time point are not known. The CDR3 runs from the conserved cysteine through the conserved F or W. The order of the fields is CDR3 protein, CDR3 DNA, clone size, J gene, V gene, D gene. A D gene is named only where the DNA matches it firmly. Rows may omit the clone size; those that give it use once, few, many or a size class.

cdr3_aa: CASSFNRYTGELFF
cdr3_nt: TGTGCCAGCAGCTTCAACAGATACACCGGGGAGCTGTTTTTT
clone_size: -
j_call: TRBJ2-2
v_call: TRBV7-9
d_call: -

cdr3_aa: CASSLTGSYNEQFF
cdr3_nt: TGTGCCAGCAGTTTGACAGGCAGCTACAATGAGCAGTTCTTC
clone_size: few
j_call: TRBJ2-1
v_call: TRBV12-3/TRBV12-4
d_call: -

cdr3_aa: CASSSDSPDTQYF
cdr3_nt: TGTGCCAGCAGCTCGGACAGCCCAGATACGCAGTATTTT
clone_size: few
j_call: TRBJ2-3
v_call: TRBV7-3
d_call: -

cdr3_aa: CSARTWTATYEQYF
cdr3_nt: TGCAGTGCTAGAACCTGGACGGCAACCTACGAGCAGTACTTC
clone_size: -
j_call: TRBJ2-7
v_call: TRBV20-1
d_call: -

cdr3_aa: CASSLTGDYEQYF
cdr3_nt: TGTGCCAGCAGCTTGACAGGGGATTACGAGCAGTACTTC
clone_size: few
j_call: TRBJ2-7
v_call: TRBV7-9
d_call: TRBD1

cdr3_aa: CASSLAGGGAYEQYF
cdr3_nt: TGTGCCAGCAGCTTGGCCGGAGGGGGAGCCTACGAGCAGTACTTC
clone_size: few
j_call: TRBJ2-7
v_call: TRBV5-5
d_call: -

cdr3_aa: CASHHRPQSSYNEQFF
cdr3_nt: TGTGCCAGCCACCACAGGCCGCAGAGCTCCTACAATGAGCAGTTCTTC
clone_size: many
j_call: TRBJ2-1
v_call: TRBV7-9
d_call: -

cdr3_aa: CSVRQIQGVYGYTF
cdr3_nt: TGCAGCGTTCGGCAGATCCAGGGGGTCTATGGCTACACCTTC
clone_size: few
j_call: TRBJ1-2
v_call: TRBV29-1
d_call: TRBD1

cdr3_aa: CASLLRDTEAFF
cdr3_nt: TGTGCCAGTCTACTCCGGGACACTGAAGCTTTCTTT
clone_size: few
j_call: TRBJ1-1
v_call: TRBV6-5
d_call: -

cdr3_aa: CASRDRGWYEQFF
cdr3_nt: TGTGCCAGCAGGGACAGGGGATGGTATGAGCAGTTCTTC
clone_size: -
j_call: TRBJ2-1
v_call: TRBV6-5
d_call: TRBD1

cdr3_aa: CASREDATNEKLFF
cdr3_nt: TGCGCCAGCAGAGAGGACGCAACTAATGAAAAACTGTTTTTT
clone_size: few
j_call: TRBJ1-4
v_call: TRBV5-1
d_call: -

cdr3_aa: CATSRDKELAGDEQFF
cdr3_nt: TGTGCCACCAGCAGAGATAAAGAGCTAGCGGGAGATGAGCAGTTCTTC
clone_size: -
j_call: TRBJ2-1
v_call: TRBV15
d_call: TRBD2

cdr3_aa: CASSLSPLGTDTQYF
cdr3_nt: TGTGCCAGCAGCCTGTCTCCGTTGGGCACAGATACGCAGTATTTT
clone_size: -
j_call: TRBJ2-3
v_call: TRBV4-2
d_call: -

cdr3_aa: CAISESTGAHEQYF
cdr3_nt: TGTGCCATCAGTGAGTCGACAGGGGCCCACGAGCAGTACTTC
clone_size: -
j_call: TRBJ2-7
v_call: TRBV10-3
d_call: TRBD1

cdr3_aa: CSARDQGISYNEQFF
cdr3_nt: TGCAGTGCTAGAGATCAGGGGATTTCCTACAATGAGCAGTTCTTC
clone_size: -
j_call: TRBJ2-1
v_call: TRBV20-1
d_call: -

cdr3_aa: CASSLEGLAGNEQFF
cdr3_nt: TGTGCCAGCAGCTTAGAGGGACTAGCGGGCAATGAGCAGTTCTTC
clone_size: few
j_call: TRBJ2-1
v_call: TRBV13
d_call: TRBD2

cdr3_aa: CASGWGPSGYEQYF
cdr3_nt: TGTGCTAGTGGCTGGGGGCCTAGCGGCTACGAGCAGTACTTC
clone_size: few
j_call: TRBJ2-7
v_call: TRBV12-5
d_call: -

cdr3_aa: CASSDGTGTYEQYF
cdr3_nt: TGTGCCAGCAGTGATGGGACAGGGACCTACGAGCAGTACTTC
clone_size: -
j_call: TRBJ2-7
v_call: TRBV2
d_call: TRBD1

cdr3_aa: CASSLGTSGSSYEQYF
cdr3_nt: TGTGCCAGCAGCCTCGGGACTAGCGGATCCTCCTACGAGCAGTACTTC
clone_size: few
j_call: TRBJ2-7
v_call: TRBV5-6
d_call: TRBD2

cdr3_aa: CSARIRAQGVGNQPQHF
cdr3_nt: TGCAGTGCTAGAATTCGCGCACAGGGCGTCGGCAATCAGCCCCAGCATTTT
clone_size: few
j_call: TRBJ1-5
v_call: TRBV20-1
d_call: -

cdr3_aa: CASSPPEDTQYF
cdr3_nt: TGTGCCAGCTCACCACCGGAGGATACGCAGTATTTT
clone_size: few
j_call: TRBJ2-3
v_call: TRBV18
d_call: -

cdr3_aa: CAISESVHISLADTQYF
cdr3_nt: TGTGCCATCAGTGAGTCGGTCCACATCAGTCTGGCAGATACGCAGTATTTT
clone_size: -
j_call: TRBJ2-3
v_call: TRBV10-3
d_call: -

cdr3_aa: CASSQTTSGSFEQFF
cdr3_nt: TGTGCCAGCAGCCAGACGACTAGCGGGAGTTTTGAGCAGTTCTTC
clone_size: -
j_call: TRBJ2-1
v_call: TRBV4-2
d_call: TRBD2

cdr3_aa: CASSLPTDPGTGGTDTQYF
cdr3_nt: TGTGCCAGCAGCTTGCCAACGGACCCCGGGACAGGGGGCACAGATACGCAGTATTTT
clone_size: -
j_call: TRBJ2-3
v_call: TRBV7-3
d_call: TRBD1

cdr3_aa: CASSDGDTGELFF
cdr3_nt: TGTGCCAGCAGTGACGGAGACACCGGGGAGCTGTTTTTT
clone_size: few
j_call: TRBJ2-2
v_call: TRBV6-4
d_call: -

cdr3_aa: CAWSVDPTVGWDTEAFF
cdr3_nt: TGTGCCTGGAGTGTTGACCCGACAGTGGGCTGGGACACTGAAGCTTTCTTT
clone_size: few
j_call: TRBJ1-1
v_call: TRBV30
d_call: -

cdr3_aa: CSARTLRNTEAFF
cdr3_nt: TGCAGTGCTCGGACACTAAGGAACACTGAAGCTTTCTTT
clone_size: -
j_call: TRBJ1-1
v_call: TRBV20-1
d_call: -

cdr3_aa: CAWSDPPAGATEAFF
cdr3_nt: TGTGCCTGGAGTGACCCCCCAGCAGGGGCCACTGAAGCTTTCTTT
clone_size: few
j_call: TRBJ1-1
v_call: TRBV30
d_call: -

cdr3_aa: CASSLSGATYEQYF
cdr3_nt: TGTGCCAGCAGCTTGTCGGGAGCAACCTACGAGCAGTACTTC
clone_size: -
j_call: TRBJ2-7
v_call: TRBV11-2
d_call: -

cdr3_aa: CASSLATLYNEQFF
cdr3_nt: TGTGCCAGCAGCTTAGCTACTCTCTACAATGAGCAGTTCTTC
clone_size: few
j_call: TRBJ2-1
v_call: TRBV7-8
d_call: -

cdr3_aa: CASSAQGLSYGYTF
cdr3_nt: TGTGCCAGCAGTGCACAGGGGTTGTCCTATGGCTACACCTTC
clone_size: many
j_call: TRBJ1-2
v_call: TRBV12-3/TRBV12-4
d_call: TRBD1

cdr3_aa: CSVAAPDRGSGNTIYF
cdr3_nt: TGCAGCGTTGCCGCACCCGACCGAGGCTCTGGAAACACCATATATTTT
clone_size: few
j_call: TRBJ1-3
v_call: TRBV29-1
d_call: -

cdr3_aa: CASSLVLAGHTDTQYF
cdr3_nt: TGTGCCAGCAGCTTAGTCCTAGCGGGACACACAGATACGCAGTATTTT
clone_size: -
j_call: TRBJ2-3
v_call: TRBV7-8
d_call: TRBD2

cdr3_aa: CASSLEPDTEAFF
cdr3_nt: TGTGCCAGCAGCTTAGAGCCCGACACTGAAGCTTTCTTT
clone_size: -
j_call: TRBJ1-1
v_call: TRBV11-2
d_call: -

cdr3_aa: CSANGLAGATDTQYF
cdr3_nt: TGCAGTGCTAACGGACTAGCGGGAGCCACAGATACGCAGTATTTT
clone_size: -
j_call: TRBJ2-3
v_call: TRBV20-1
d_call: TRBD2

cdr3_aa: CASRRSVLAGDTQYF
cdr3_nt: TGTGCCAGCAGGCGTTCTGTACTAGCGGGAGATACGCAGTATTTT
clone_size: few
j_call: TRBJ2-3
v_call: TRBV2
d_call: TRBD2

cdr3_aa: CSVVQGYEQYF
cdr3_nt: TGCAGCGTGGTACAGGGCTACGAGCAGTACTTC
clone_size: -
j_call: TRBJ2-7
v_call: TRBV29-1
d_call: -

cdr3_aa: CASTWTSGSWKTDTQYF
cdr3_nt: TGTGCCAGCACTTGGACTAGCGGGAGTTGGAAGACAGATACGCAGTATTTT
clone_size: -
j_call: TRBJ2-3
v_call: TRBV2
d_call: TRBD2

cdr3_aa: CASSPTSGSITDTQYF
cdr3_nt: TGTGCCAGCTCACCGACTAGCGGGAGTATCACAGATACGCAGTATTTT
clone_size: many
j_call: TRBJ2-3
v_call: TRBV18
d_call: TRBD2

cdr3_aa: CASSPKMSPDKYF
cdr3_nt: TGTGCCAGCAGCCCTAAGATGAGTCCGGATAAGTACTTC
clone_size: few
j_call: TRBJ2-4
v_call: TRBV7-6
d_call: -

cdr3_aa: CASLGGLGELFF
cdr3_nt: TGTGCCAGCCTCGGGGGATTAGGGGAGCTGTTTTTT
clone_size: -
j_call: TRBJ2-2
v_call: TRBV2
d_call: -

cdr3_aa: CASSPLLLGTSRPYNEQFF
cdr3_nt: TGTGCCAGCAGCCCACTATTATTGGGGACTAGTCGGCCCTACAATGAGCAGTTCTTC
clone_size: large
j_call: TRBJ2-1
v_call: TRBV11-2
d_call: TRBD2

cdr3_aa: CASSLQPGDGYTF
cdr3_nt: TGTGCCAGCAGCTTACAGCCAGGGGACGGCTACACCTTC
clone_size: few
j_call: TRBJ1-2
v_call: TRBV7-9
d_call: -

cdr3_aa: CASSQDPQGLAGGNEQFF
cdr3_nt: TGCGCCAGCAGCCAAGATCCCCAGGGACTAGCGGGGGGGAATGAGCAGTTCTTC
clone_size: few
j_call: TRBJ2-1
v_call: TRBV4-1
d_call: TRBD2

cdr3_aa: CASSLGLSGYNEQFF
cdr3_nt: TGCGCCAGCAGCCTAGGTCTTAGCGGATACAATGAGCAGTTCTTC
clone_size: few
j_call: TRBJ2-1
v_call: TRBV5-1
d_call: -

cdr3_aa: CASSQVQLGELFF
cdr3_nt: TGCGCCAGCAGCCAAGTTCAGCTCGGGGAGCTGTTTTTT
clone_size: -
j_call: TRBJ2-2
v_call: TRBV4-1
d_call: -

cdr3_aa: CASSLGWDEQFF
cdr3_nt: TGTGCCAGCAGCTTAGGGTGGGATGAGCAGTTCTTC
clone_size: -
j_call: TRBJ2-1
v_call: TRBV7-2
d_call: -

cdr3_aa: CASNAESSYEQYF
cdr3_nt: TGCGCCAGCAATGCAGAGAGCTCCTACGAGCAGTACTTC
clone_size: -
j_call: TRBJ2-7
v_call: TRBV5-1
d_call: -

cdr3_aa: CASSPKEGYEQYF
cdr3_nt: TGTGCCAGCAGCCCCAAGGAGGGCTACGAGCAGTACTTC
clone_size: few
j_call: TRBJ2-7
v_call: TRBV7-9
d_call: -

cdr3_aa: CSASVSGSFTDTQYF
cdr3_nt: TGCAGTGCTAGCGTTAGCGGGAGCTTCACAGATACGCAGTATTTT
clone_size: few
j_call: TRBJ2-3
v_call: TRBV20-1
d_call: TRBD2

cdr3_aa: CASSETSSGYGYTF
cdr3_nt: TGCGCCAGCAGTGAGACCTCAAGTGGGTATGGCTACACCTTC
clone_size: -
j_call: TRBJ1-2
v_call: TRBV10-2
d_call: -

cdr3_aa: CASSSSGHTDTQYF
cdr3_nt: TGTGCCAGCAGCAGTAGCGGTCACACAGATACGCAGTATTTT
clone_size: few
j_call: TRBJ2-3
v_call: TRBV7-9
d_call: -

cdr3_aa: CASSLNPGTFGEAFF
cdr3_nt: TGTGCCAGCAGCTTAAATCCCGGGACGTTCGGTGAAGCTTTCTTT
clone_size: -
j_call: TRBJ1-1
v_call: TRBV5-6
d_call: -

cdr3_aa: CASSQDLARGGVNTEAFF
cdr3_nt: TGTGCCAGCAGCCAAGACCTCGCCCGGGGGGGGGTAAACACTGAAGCTTTCTTT
clone_size: -
j_call: TRBJ1-1
v_call: TRBV3-1
d_call: -

cdr3_aa: CASSAYLSTDTQYF
cdr3_nt: TGCGCCAGCAGCGCCTACTTGTCCACAGATACGCAGTATTTT
clone_size: -
j_call: TRBJ2-3
v_call: TRBV5-1
d_call: -

cdr3_aa: CSVEGGQGTGELFF
cdr3_nt: TGCAGCGTTGAGGGGGGACAGGGGACCGGGGAGCTGTTTTTT
clone_size: -
j_call: TRBJ2-2
v_call: TRBV29-1
d_call: TRBD1

cdr3_aa: CASSDGTGILNQPQHF
cdr3_nt: TGTGCCAGCAGCGACGGGACAGGCATCCTTAATCAGCCCCAGCATTTT
clone_size: -
j_call: TRBJ1-5
v_call: TRBV7-9
d_call: TRBD1